Listed here is a single T cell receptor (beta chain). There are a few counts of this clonotype. Its antigen remains unidentified. No base qualities exist here, and no much larger clone lies one base off it. The data were obtained in a study of T cell repertoires in cytomegalovirus infection (dated by TCRdb to the late 2010s). Concerning the study at large: The peptide stimulations were aimed at well-studied HLA-B-restricted epitopes as well as recently identified HLA-C-restricted CMV epitopes, whose presentation resists viral immunomodulation. Because public TCR beta signatures pointed to carriage of CMV infection together with the matching HLA type, the HLA type of each donor mattered for the analysis.

The intended sense of this specimen's treatment or condition label: in vitro stimulation with specific CMV peptide epitopes to enrich CMV-specific T cells. Overall study results and their limits: The ex vivo response was dominated by HLA-C-restricted CMV-specific TCR beta clonotypes, which also provided the single most frequent clonotype in two of eight donors. In both this cohort and an independent approximately 400-donor cohort, the cumulative frequency of public TCR beta family members distinguished carriers of CMV infection plus the relevant HLA type.

These reads were obtained on an Illumina HiSeq 1500. TCRdb applied fastp at Q25 and MiXCR to the public reads, then kept only in-frame beta chains. Entries that share a CDR3 protein sequence are merged under the most common genes and DNA. The sample table holds 700,000 to 850,000 distinct CDR3 sequences, of which roughly 33% were seen once. The top ten clonotypes cover around an eighth of the sample. CDR3 length: 12 amino acids, cysteine to phenylalanine. CDR3 DNA only is kept here, 36 bases in frame from base 1. Trimmed from V: 5 bases; trimmed from J: 6 bases; junction bases lacking a gene match: 3. The germline V gene (reference sequence) gives CDR1 as SEHNR and CDR2 as FQNEAQ.

The receptor was isolated from a human donor in good health (CMV status not recorded). Some clones in this sample may be carry-over from other donors' samples. This sequence uses TRBV7-9 and TRBJ1-1, with 7 middle bases fitting TRBD1. This specimen consisted of cultured CD8+ T cells from PBMCs, obtained from culture after CMV antigen stimulation. The nucleotides are TGTGCCAGCAGCCCTCAGGGGGCTGAAGCTTTCTTT. It specifies CASSPQGAEAFF.